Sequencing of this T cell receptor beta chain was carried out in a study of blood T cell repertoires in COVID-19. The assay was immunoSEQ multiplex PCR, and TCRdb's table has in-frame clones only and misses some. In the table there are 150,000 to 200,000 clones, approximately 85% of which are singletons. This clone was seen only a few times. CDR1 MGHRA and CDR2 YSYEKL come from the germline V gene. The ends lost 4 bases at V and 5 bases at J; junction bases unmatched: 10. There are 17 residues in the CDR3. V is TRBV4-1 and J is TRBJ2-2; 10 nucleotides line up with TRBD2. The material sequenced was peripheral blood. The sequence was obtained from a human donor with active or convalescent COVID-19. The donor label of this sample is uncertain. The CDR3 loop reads CASSRGLAGVGTGELFF. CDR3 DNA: TGCGCCAGCAGCCGGGGGCTAGCGGGAGTTGGTACCGGGGAGCTGTTTTTT.